The 8 T cell receptor beta chains below were found in one sample sequenced in a study of T cell responses to AZD1222 COVID-19 vaccine. The data were produced by immunoSEQ multiplex PCR, yet TCRdb's version contains in-frame clones alone and is incomplete. The sample has 130,000 or so clones, 70% to 85% seen once; the top ten hold about 27%. The sequences come from peripheral blood, collected 28 days after the second AZD1222 dose. Source of these receptors: an adult who received the AZD1222 COVID-19 vaccine.

This chain connects TRBV5-6 to TRBJ1-1; D uncertain. V was shortened by 2 bases and J by 10 bases, with 12 bases between the two germline ends. Germline CDR1 reads SGHDT; CDR2 reads YYEEEE. CDR3 length equals 12 residues. The chain's CDR3 is CASSLPVGVAFF. The CDR3 DNA reads TGTGCCAGCAGCTTACCGGTTGGGGTAGCTTTCTTT.

The chain uses TRBV3-1 (or the pseudogene TRBV3-2) and TRBJ2-3; the match to TRBD1 covers 8 bases. After removal of 3 bases from V and 2 bases from J, the junction contained 10 bases not matched to a gene. The CDR3 runs 17 residues. In germline, CDR1 is LGHDT, CDR2 YNNKEL (reference sequence). CDR3 in amino acids: CASSHDGETGATDTQYF. CDR3 DNA: TGTGCCAGCAGCCATGATGGGGAGACAGGGGCCACAGATACGCAGTATTTT.

The chain uses TRBV5-4 and TRBJ2-7, with TRBD1 matching over 9 bases. V shed 4 bases and J 7 bases; nucleotides not matched to a gene: 6. This CDR3 comprises 13 residues. Germline V gene data show CDR1 as SGHNT and CDR2 as YYREEE (reference sequence). The CDR3 is CASSRDRDGEQYF. The CDR3 DNA is TGTGCCAGCAGCCGGGACAGGGATGGTGAGCAGTACTTC.

V usage is TRBV15 and J usage is TRBJ1-4; D unclear. Germline V gene sequence: CDR1 LNHNV, CDR2 YYDKDF (reference sequence). The germline V and J ends were trimmed by 1 base and 8 bases, with 8 bases remaining between them. The CDR3 has 13 residues. CDR3 amino acids: CATSRGRSEKLFF. CDR3 coding DNA: TGTGCCACCAGCAGAGGACGAAGCGAAAAACTGTTTTTT.

J is TRBJ2-2 and V is TRBV9; D not resolved. The germline V gene has CDR1 SGDLS and CDR2 YYNGEE. V lost 1 base, J lost 2 bases, and 9 bases lay in between. The CDR3 is 15 residues long. The CDR3 sequence: CASSVRRTNTGELFF. The CDR3 region has the DNA TGTGCCAGCAGCGTACGGCGAACAAACACCGGGGAGCTGTTTTTT.

The chain carries TRBV5-4 and TRBJ1-1, with 8 bases identical to TRBD1. Germline V gene lookup returns CDR1 SGHNT and CDR2 YYREEE (reference sequence). The J segment lost 1 base and the V segment lost 4 bases, leaving 6 bases of the junction unmatched. There are 15 residues in the CDR3. CDR3 coding DNA: TGTGCCAGCAGCCTAATCGACAGGGGGAACACTGAAGCTTTCTTT. Amino acids: CASSLIDRGNTEAFF.

The chain joins TRBV5-1 to TRBJ1-2, with 8 bases identical to TRBD1. Per the germline V gene, CDR1 is SGHRS and CDR2 is YFSETQ. Trimming at V came to 4 bases and at J to 6 bases, leaving 5 bases not matched to a gene. CDR3 size: 13 residues. CDR3 sequence (DNA): TGCGCCAGCAGCCCGACAGGGGTGAATGGCTACACCTTC. Protein sequence: CASSPTGVNGYTF. Complete variable domain (other parts from reference TRBV5-1 and TRBJ1-2): KAGVTQTPRYLIKTRGQQVTLSCSPISGHRSVSWYQQTPGQGLQFLFEYFSETQRNKGNFPGRFSGRQFSNSRSEMNVSTLELGDSALYLCASSPTGVNGYTFGSGTRLTVV.

V usage is TRBV10-3 and J usage is TRBJ2-2, with D perhaps assigned TRBD1 or TRBD2 (6 bases each). CDR3 length: 14 residues. V lost 6 bases, J lost 6 bases, and 14 bases lay in between. Germline CDR1 reads ENHRY; CDR2 reads SYGVKD. In nucleotides, the CDR3 is TGTGCCATCAGGGGGTCCGGGGGCGCCGGGGAGCTGTTTTTT. Encoded protein: CAIRGSGGAGELFF.